The present T cell receptor (beta chain) was sequenced within a study of vaccination effects on CD4 cells after COVID-19. Study information: Post-vaccine draws lagged the second dose by a median of 72 days.

The CDR3 runs to 12 residues. A note on this clone: Its matching antigen is unknown. An end of the junction does not agree with germline; a read error may underlie this.

CD4+ T cells specific for antigen were expanded with viral peptide pools by the ViraFEST assay before sequencing. After around 10 days in culture, the CD4+ T cells were isolated. Everyone in the study got two shots of either the BNT162b2 or mRNA-1273 vaccine. Vaccine recipients had no previous SARS-CoV-2 infection; their nucleocapsid antibodies were negative. Each well held 1.5 million to 2.5 million PBMC cultured with approximately 9.7 ug/ml peptides and about 10 IU/ml IL-2. Assay: immunoSEQ multiplex PCR; the TCRdb copy retains only in-frame clones and omits some. Of roughly 70,000 clones listed, under 85% are singletons.

This clonotype was sampled from a human donor who received a COVID-19 vaccine. J is TRBJ1-1 and V is TRBV12-3 or TRBV12-4; D is uncertain. This specimen was CD4+ T cells from PBMCs cultured with HCoV-OC43 spike peptides, taken after COVID-19 vaccination. Subset reported: HCoV-OC43 spike overlapping peptide pool stimulation. The CDR3 region has the DNA TGTGCCAGCAGTCGGACTGCCTATCGCGTAGGGTTT. Translated, it gives CASSRTAYRVGF.